A selection of T cell receptor beta chains follows, all from one sample in a study of T cell repertoires in cytomegalovirus infection. TCRdb called the reads again in MiXCR, with one record for every CDR3 protein. The sample includes around 750,000 distinct CDR3 sequences, approximately 32% of them seen just once. These receptors have no identified antigens. Sequenced here: cultured CD8+ T cells from PBMCs, sampled from culture after CMV antigen stimulation. Receptors were obtained from a human donor in good health (CMV status not recorded). Some clones in this sample may be carry-over from other donors' samples. Each CDR3 is given with its conserved first and last residue. Fields, in order: clone size, V gene, D gene, J gene, CDR3 DNA, CDR3 protein. A D gene is named only where the DNA matches it firmly. Only part of the rows carry a size: once, few, many, or a class if the clone is expanded.

NA	TRBV4-1	TRBD1	TRBJ2-2	TGCGCCAGCAGCCAAGGGGGATTTGGGACAGCAACCGGGGAGCTGTTTTTT	CASSQGGFGTATGELFF
many	TRBV7-2	TRBD2	TRBJ2-1	TGTGCCAGCAGCTTGGAGCGGGGGGCTCACAATGAGCAGTTCTTC	CASSLERGAHNEQFF
NA	TRBV12-5	TRBD1	TRBJ2-2	TGTGCTAGTGGTTTGCCCCCGGTGCGCCGGGACAGGGTGGCCGGGGAGCTGTTTTTT	CASGLPPVRRDRVAGELFF
few	TRBV27	NA	TRBJ2-3	TGTGCCAGCAGTTTTGGGCTAGCGACAGATACGCAGTATTTT	CASSFGLATDTQYF
few	TRBV9	NA	TRBJ2-1	TGTGCCAGCAGCGGTGGGGCGGGGGCTATCAATGAGCAGTTCTTC	CASSGGAGAINEQFF
many	TRBV7-8	TRBD1	TRBJ1-4	TGTGCCAGCAGCCCCGAGGGGCGGACAGGGATAGAGCTGTTTTTT	CASSPEGRTGIELFF
NA	TRBV10-2	TRBD2	TRBJ2-5	TGCGCCAGCACCTCCAGCGGGGACCAAGAGACCCAGTACTTC	CASTSSGDQETQYF
many	TRBV7-9	NA	TRBJ2-2	TGTGCCAGCAGCTTCAGGCAGGGAGACACCGGGGAGCTGTTTTTT	CASSFRQGDTGELFF
NA	TRBV7-6	TRBD2	TRBJ2-3	TGTGCCAGCAGCCATCTAGCGGAGGGGACAGATACGCAGTATTTT	CASSHLAEGTDTQYF
NA	TRBV4-1	NA	TRBJ1-4	TGCGCCAGCAGCCAAGATAGGGTCCCGGTTAGCGAAAAACTGTTTTTT	CASSQDRVPVSEKLFF
NA	TRBV11-3	TRBD2	TRBJ2-5	TGTGCCAGCAGCACAAAGACTAGCGGGGGGCCGGAGACCCAGTACTTC	CASSTKTSGGPETQYF
few	TRBV27	TRBD2	TRBJ2-5	TGTGCCAGCAGGAACCCCCTAGCGGGGGGTCAAGAGACCCAGTACTTC	CASRNPLAGGQETQYF
NA	TRBV20-1	TRBD1	TRBJ2-5	TGCAGTGCTAGAGATACCCTGGACAGGGAATCCCAAGAGACCCAGTACTTC	CSARDTLDRESQETQYF
NA	TRBV4-1	TRBD1	TRBJ2-7	TGCGCCAGCAGCCAAGAAGAGGGACAGCCGTACGAGCAGTACTTC	CASSQEEGQPYEQYF
NA	TRBV6-5	NA	TRBJ2-5	TGTGCCAGCAGTTACTCGCCGGGGGCTCGCCAAGAGACCCAGTACTTC	CASSYSPGARQETQYF
few	TRBV4-1	NA	TRBJ1-3	TGCGCCAGCAGCCAAGACCCAACCTCTGGAAACACCATATATTTT	CASSQDPTSGNTIYF
NA	TRBV27	NA	TRBJ1-6	TGTGTCAGCAGTCTCCTTTTAAGGGCCAGCCAGAATTCACCCCTCCACTTT	CVSSLLLRASQNSPLHF
few	TRBV4-3	TRBD2	TRBJ2-1	TGCGCCAGCAGCCAAGCCGCAGCGGGACTCTACAATGAGCAGTTCTTC	CASSQAAAGLYNEQFF
many	TRBV7-8	TRBD1	TRBJ1-1	TGTGCCAGCAGCCCAGACCGGGGGCAGGGGGCCCTTGAAGCTTTCTTT	CASSPDRGQGALEAFF
many	TRBV7-2	NA	TRBJ2-3	TGTGCCAGCAGCTTCGGGACTCAGTGGGCAGATACGCAGTATTTT	CASSFGTQWADTQYF
once	TRBV7-9	NA	TRBJ1-5	TGTGCCAGCACCCGAGGGAATCAGCCCCGGCATTTT	CASTRGNQPRHF
many	TRBV7-6	TRBD2	TRBJ2-7	TGTGCCAGCAGCCGTACTAGCGGGTCTCACTACGAGCAGTACTTC	CASSRTSGSHYEQYF
few	TRBV12-3/TRBV12-4	NA	TRBJ2-7	TGTGCCAGCAGTTTAATAGGGGTCTACGAGCAGTACTTC	CASSLIGVYEQYF
many	TRBV7-2	NA	TRBJ2-3	TGTGCCAGCAGCTTAGTTCCCGAAGCAGATACGCAGTATTTT	CASSLVPEADTQYF
NA	TRBV27	NA	TRBJ1-6	TGTGCCAGCAAGCGAGCAGGGATCAATTCACCCCTCCACTTT	CASKRAGINSPLHF
NA	TRBV6-5	TRBD2	TRBJ2-1	TGTGCCAGCGCCCGCGGGGGGAGCGAGAATGAGCAGTTCTTC	CASARGGSENEQFF
few	TRBV19	NA	TRBJ1-1	TGTGCCAGTACTTCCAGGGGATTGAACACTGAAGCTTTCTTT	CASTSRGLNTEAFF
NA	TRBV7-9	TRBD2	TRBJ2-1	TGTGCCAGCAGCTTACGACTAGCGGGGGTGGATGAGCAGTTCTTC	CASSLRLAGVDEQFF
NA	TRBV28	TRBD1	TRBJ1-5	TGTGCCAGCAGTCCCGGGACAGGGGACCTTTGGGGCAATCAGCCCCAGCATTTT	CASSPGTGDLWGNQPQHF
NA	TRBV6-6	TRBD1	TRBJ2-5	TGTGCCAGCAGTTCAGGGACAGCCCCAACGGCCCAGTACTTC	CASSSGTAPTAQYF
few	TRBV6-6	NA	TRBJ1-1	TGTGCCAGCCCTGAAACGGGGGCCAACACTGAAGCTTTCTTT	CASPETGANTEAFF
NA	TRBV6-1	NA	TRBJ1-4	TGTGCCAGCAGTGAAGCGCTTTACAGGGTCGGTGAAAAACTGTTTTTT	CASSEALYRVGEKLFF
many	TRBV7-3	NA	TRBJ2-1	TGTGCCAGCAGCCGCCCCCTCGGGGCTAATGAGCAGTTCTTC	CASSRPLGANEQFF
few	TRBV5-8	TRBD2	TRBJ2-1	TGTGCCAGCAGCTTGGCAGCTAGCGGGGTCAATGAGCAGTTCTTC	CASSLAASGVNEQFF
NA	TRBV5-1	NA	TRBJ2-2	TGCGCCAGTAGCTTCCCTAGGACCGGGGAGCTGTTTTTT	CASSFPRTGELFF
few	TRBV29-1	TRBD1	TRBJ1-2	TGCAGCGTGGCATCGACAGGGGGCGACTATGGCTACACCTTC	CSVASTGGDYGYTF
NA	TRBV27	NA	TRBJ1-3	TGTGCCAGCAGTTTATCGTTCAGCTCTGGAAACACCATATATTTT	CASSLSFSSGNTIYF
NA	TRBV6-4	NA	TRBJ2-2	TGTGCCAGCAGTGACTCTGCCACAGGGCACACCGGGGAGCTGTTTTTT	CASSDSATGHTGELFF
NA	TRBV3-1	TRBD1	TRBJ1-3	TGTGCCAGCAGCCAAGATCTAAGGACAGGGTCTGGAAACACCATATATTTT	CASSQDLRTGSGNTIYF
NA	TRBV24-1	NA	TRBJ2-4	TGTGCCACCAGTGTCATCAGAAACATTCAGTACTTC	CATSVIRNIQYF
NA	TRBV6-6	TRBD1	TRBJ1-1	TGTGCCATCGACAGGGTCGAAATGAACACTGAAGCTTTCTTT	CAIDRVEMNTEAFF
many	TRBV28	TRBD1	TRBJ2-2	TGTGCCAGCAGTTCCCGGACAGGGGTTACCGGGGAGCTGTTTTTT	CASSSRTGVTGELFF
NA	TRBV20-1	TRBD1	TRBJ2-1	TGCAGTGCTAGACCCAGACAGGGGCCCTACAATGAGCAGTTCTTC	CSARPRQGPYNEQFF
NA	TRBV6-6	NA	TRBJ2-3	TGTGCCAGCAGTTTCCCCTTAACTCCGGGACTCCGAATATCCCCTAGCACAGATACGCAGTATTTT	CASSFPLTPGLRISPSTDTQYF
few	TRBV7-9	NA	TRBJ1-2	TGTGCCAGCAGCGCCGGGAGCTATGGCTACACCTTC	CASSAGSYGYTF
NA	TRBV19	NA	TRBJ1-2	TGTGCCAGTAGGGGTCCAGGGTACTACTATGGCTACACCTTC	CASRGPGYYYGYTF
many	TRBV7-2	NA	TRBJ1-5	TGTGCCAGCAGCTTAGAGGGGGGTTCGGGCAATCAGCCCCAGCATTTT	CASSLEGGSGNQPQHF
NA	TRBV2	NA	TRBJ1-3	TGTGCCAGCAGACCACAGGGAGGGGACACCATATATTTT	CASRPQGGDTIYF
NA	TRBV27	NA	TRBJ1-1	TGTGCCAGCAATAGTCGGATGAACACTGAAGCTTTCTTT	CASNSRMNTEAFF